Listed below are T cell receptor beta chains from one sample, sequenced in a study of cytomegalovirus exposure and HLA in healthy donors. Here immunoSEQ multiplex PCR was the method, and the copy in TCRdb shows in-frame clones only, minus some. This table holds approximately 180,000 clones. What was sequenced was PBMCs. The source of these receptors is a man aged 25-45 years in good health and CMV-seronegative. The CDR3 runs from the conserved cysteine through the conserved F or W.

V gene	J gene	CDR3 protein
TRBV4-1	TRBJ2-3	CASSGSGRGTDTQYF
TRBV7-6	TRBJ2-7	CASSPRASGTGQSYEQYF
TRBV29-1	TRBJ2-7	CSALQGLATEQYF
TRBV5-4	TRBJ2-7	CASSRSGTSGYEQYF
TRBV5-6	TRBJ2-5	CASSLGRGQETQYF
TRBV29-1	TRBJ2-5	CSVGGVAGGLETQYF
TRBV19	TRBJ1-2	CASRAGYYGYTF
TRBV10-1	TRBJ2-2	CASSEGTSGSGTGELFF
TRBV15	TRBJ2-2	CATSPRQGELFF
TRBV19	TRBJ1-5	CASSYGGARSNQPQHF
TRBV27	TRBJ1-2	CASNPGTGGRYTF
TRBV10-2	TRBJ2-2	CASRPSGLAGGGGELFF
TRBV2	TRBJ2-2	CASRGTSGGAGELFF
TRBV28	TRBJ1-1	CASSPSLDTEAFF
TRBV7-2	TRBJ2-7	CASSPRGLPYEQYF
TRBV5-1	TRBJ2-5	CASSFGLAVQETQYF
TRBV12-5	TRBJ2-3	CASGLAQTGGITDTQYF
TRBV5-1	TRBJ1-1	CASSYKPGQGDTEAFF
TRBV30	TRBJ1-5	CAWSARGQGPQHF
TRBV6-1	TRBJ1-2	CASKGVRDRVENTF
TRBV5-4	TRBJ2-1	CASRAVDNEQFF
TRBV6-6	TRBJ1-5	CASRGTGGGQPQHF
TRBV5-4	TRBJ1-1	CATAGQGLARTEAFF
TRBV14	TRBJ2-3	CASSQAGGKDTQYF
TRBV27	TRBJ2-7	CASSLGTGGTNEQYF
TRBV5-1	TRBJ2-2	CASRTGTGELFF
TRBV5-6	TRBJ1-1	CASSLAQGAATEAFF
TRBV4-1	TRBJ2-7	CASSQGFAGGVYSYEQYF
TRBV9	TRBJ2-3	CASSVGLSGGATDTQYF
TRBV5-1	TRBJ1-1	CASSFSGEGTEAFF
TRBV11-2	TRBJ2-3	CASSLDLTDTQYF
TRBV7-6	TRBJ1-1	CASSFSGLNTEAFF
TRBV6-6	TRBJ2-5	CASSYGRTQYF
TRBV18	TRBJ2-7	CASSRSYEQYF
TRBV14	TRBJ1-3	CASSQDLGHRNTIYF
TRBV5-8	TRBJ1-4	CASSSHGTGGSNEKLFF
TRBV29-1	TRBJ2-7	CSARQGSYEQYF
TRBV4-2	TRBJ1-1	CASSHDDPGQGSYNTEAFF
TRBV18	TRBJ1-5	CASSPPGGGNQPQHF
TRBV28	TRBJ2-7	CASRKTGGSYEQYF
TRBV5-1	TRBJ2-5	CASSLARTGETQYF
TRBV29-1	TRBJ1-1	CSGNLNTEAFF
TRBV2	TRBJ1-5	CASSPGQGGGQPQHF
TRBV29-1	TRBJ2-7	CSVGQGYLYEQYF
TRBV7-6	TRBJ1-5	CASSSFRQIINQPQHF
TRBV6-4	TRBJ2-3	CASSERGGTDTQYF
TRBV6-5	TRBJ2-3	CASSYSFRGDDTQYF
TRBV2	NA	CASRREGSFIREQYF
TRBV5-1	TRBJ2-7	CASSRPDYYEQYF
TRBV27	TRBJ1-5	CASGRGSQPQHF
TRBV19	TRBJ2-2	CASSMTGSTGELFF
TRBV19	TRBJ2-1	CASRLVALAGGPSSYNEQFF
TRBV6-5	TRBJ2-7	CASTDTGTVSYEQYF